This T cell receptor beta chain was retrieved from a study of CD8 T cells in Susac syndrome. The V and J ends lost 5 bases and 4 bases, in that order; junction bases with no gene match: 4. This CDR3 contains 14 residues. In germline, CDR1 is KGHDR, CDR2 SFDVKD. Sequencing of TCR beta covered CD8+ and CD4+ T cells obtained from blood. After extraction with the RNeasy kit, about 0.5 to 1 ug of the RNA was reverse transcribed using random hexamers. An immunoSEQ multiplex PCR amplified TCR beta CDR3 over 54 Vbeta and 13 Jbeta. Using its own MiXCR run on the immunoSEQ multiplex PCR reads, TCRdb lists one record per CDR3 protein. This table holds under 200,000 distinct CDR3 sequences, 90% to 95% found once.

This TCR was recovered from a human donor in good health. The chain uses TRBV24-1 and TRBJ2-1; 7 bases are shared with TRBD2. The sample comprised CD4+ T cells from PBMCs. The CDR3: CATSVSGNYNEQFF. The CDR3 nucleotides are TGTGCCACCAGTGTGAGCGGGAATTACAATGAGCAGTTCTTC.